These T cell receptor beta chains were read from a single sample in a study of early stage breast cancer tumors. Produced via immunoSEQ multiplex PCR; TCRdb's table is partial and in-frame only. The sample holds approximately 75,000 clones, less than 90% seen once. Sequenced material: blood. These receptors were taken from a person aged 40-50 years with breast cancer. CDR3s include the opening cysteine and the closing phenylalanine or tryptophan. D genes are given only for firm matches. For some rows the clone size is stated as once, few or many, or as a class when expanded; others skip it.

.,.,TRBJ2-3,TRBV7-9,TGTGCCAGCAGCTTATCATCACTAGGCACAGATACGCAGTATTTT,CASSLSSLGTDTQYF
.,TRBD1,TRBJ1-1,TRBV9,TGTGCCAGCAGCTTGGGACAGCAGAACACTGAAGCTTTCTTT,CASSLGQQNTEAFF
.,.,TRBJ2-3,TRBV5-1,TGCGCCAGCAGCTTGGAGGTAGATACGCAGTATTTT,CASSLEVDTQYF
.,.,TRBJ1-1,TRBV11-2,TGTGCCAGCAGCTTTAAGGGTGACACTGAAGCTTTCTTT,CASSFKGDTEAFF
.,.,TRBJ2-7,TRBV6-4,TGTGCCAGCAGTGACGAGGGTTTAAGACCTTACGAGCAGTACTTC,CASSDEGLRPYEQYF
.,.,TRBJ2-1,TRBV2,TGTGCCAGCGTCCCCGGGCCAGGGGTATACAATGAGCAGTTCTTC,CASVPGPGVYNEQFF
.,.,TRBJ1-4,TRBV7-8,TGTGCCAGCAGCATCCGCCCGGGACAAGGGAATGAAAAACTGTTTTTT,CASSIRPGQGNEKLFF
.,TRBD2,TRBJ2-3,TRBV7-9,TGTGCCAGCAGCTTAAGAGCGGGAGGGTCAGATACGCAGTATTTT,CASSLRAGGSDTQYF
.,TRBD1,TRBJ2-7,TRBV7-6,TGTGCCAGCAGCCCGGACAGGCCGTCCTACGAGCAGTACTTC,CASSPDRPSYEQYF
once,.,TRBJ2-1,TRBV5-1,TGCGCCAGCAGCGCTACCGGGAATCGGGGCAATGAGCAGTTCTTC,CASSATGNRGNEQFF
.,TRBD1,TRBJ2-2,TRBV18,TGTGCCAGCAATTTGGGACAGGGAGGCACCGGGGAGCTGTTTTTT,CASNLGQGGTGELFF
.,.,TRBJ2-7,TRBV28,TGTGCCAGCAGCCTGGGTCAGGTATCCTACGAGCAGTACTTC,CASSLGQVSYEQYF
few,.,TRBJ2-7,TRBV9,TGTGCCAGCAGCGTAGAAGGATCCTACGAGCAGTACTTC,CASSVEGSYEQYF
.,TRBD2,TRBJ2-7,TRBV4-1,TGCGCCAGCAGCCAATCTCGACTAGCGGGACGTCTTGACGAGCAGTACTTC,CASSQSRLAGRLDEQYF
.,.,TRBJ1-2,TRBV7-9,TGTGCCAGCAGCTTAGGGGGGTCAGAAGCTAACTATGGCTACACCTTC,CASSLGGSEANYGYTF
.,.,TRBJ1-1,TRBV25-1,TGTGCCAGCAGTGGCCGGGCTGAAGCTTTCTTT,CASSGRAEAFF
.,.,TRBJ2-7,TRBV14,TGTGCCAGCAGCCAGGACAGAACCTACGAGCAGTACTTC,CASSQDRTYEQYF
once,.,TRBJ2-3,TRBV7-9,TGTGCCAGCAGCTCCACAGATACGCAGTATTTT,CASSSTDTQYF
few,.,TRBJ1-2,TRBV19,TGTGCCAGTAGTACCCACCCAGTTGGCTACACCTTC,CASSTHPVGYTF